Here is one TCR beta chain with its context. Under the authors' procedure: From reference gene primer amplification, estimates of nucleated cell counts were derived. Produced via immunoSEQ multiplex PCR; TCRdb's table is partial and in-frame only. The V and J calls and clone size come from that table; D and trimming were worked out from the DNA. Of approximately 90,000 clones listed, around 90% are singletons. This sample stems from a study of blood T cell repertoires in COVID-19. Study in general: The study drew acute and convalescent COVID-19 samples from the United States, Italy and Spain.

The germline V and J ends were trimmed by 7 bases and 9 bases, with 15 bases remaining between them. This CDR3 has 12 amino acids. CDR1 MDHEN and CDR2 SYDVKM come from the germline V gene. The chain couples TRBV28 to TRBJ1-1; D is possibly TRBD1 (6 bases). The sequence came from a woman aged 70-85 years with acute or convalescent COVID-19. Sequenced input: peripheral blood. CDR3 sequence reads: CASNTGGAKAFF. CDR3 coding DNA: TGTGCCAGCAACACCGGGGGGGCCAAAGCTTTCTTT.